The 28 T cell receptor beta chains given below trace back to one sample, sequenced in a study of OX40 agonist ivuxolimab in advanced cancers. Measured with immunoSEQ multiplex PCR; TCRdb has only the in-frame clones, and not every one. The sample lists tens of thousands of clones; 89% were seen once. Here the sequenced sample was CD4+ or CD8+ T cells sorted from blood, taken in a trial of the OX40 agonist ivuxolimab. The receptors derive from an adult with an advanced solid tumor such as melanoma, head and neck, liver or kidney cancer.

The CDR3 spells CASSPTADTNQPQHF. The DNA of the CDR3 is TGTGCCAGCTCACCAACCGCGGACACCAATCAGCCCCAGCATTTT. The chain recombines TRBV18 with TRBJ1-5; weak D call: TRBD1 (5 bases). The CDR3 sequence is 15 residues long. Germline lookup yields CDR1 KGHSH and CDR2 LQKENI. With 2 bases removed from V and 3 bases from J, the gap between germline ends came to 11 bases.

The chain combines TRBV5-5 with TRBJ2-2; maybe TRBD2 (7 bases). Per germline, CDR1 SGHKS and CDR2 YYEKEE (reference sequence). Deletions cut 4 bases from V and 5 bases from J, with 18 bases between. CDR3 size: 16 residues. The DNA of the CDR3 is TGTGCCAGCAGCCCGGTACAGGGAGGGGGGACCGGGGAGCTGTTTTTT. Protein: CASSPVQGGGTGELFF. The full variable domain, its missing parts supplied by reference TRBV5-5 and TRBJ2-2, is DAGVTQSPTHLIKTRGQQVTLRCSPISGHKSVSWYQQVLGQGPQFIFQYYEKEERGRGNFPDRFSARQFPNYSSELNVNALLLGDSALYLCASSPVQGGGTGELFFGEGSRLTVL.

The chain employs TRBV4-2 and TRBJ2-7, with 11 bases aligning to TRBD2. The CDR3 covers 15 residues. The germline gives CDR1 LGHNA, CDR2 YNFKEQ. The V and J ends lost 3 bases and 2 bases, in that order; junction bases with no gene match: 3. CDR3 nucleotide sequence: TGTGCCAGCAGCCATGATAGCGGGAGGGCCTACGAGCAGTACTTC. Translated, it gives CASSHDSGRAYEQYF.

The CDR3 loop is CAIRGTDSGNTIYF. For the CDR3, the DNA is TGTGCCATCAGGGGGACAGACTCTGGAAACACCATATATTTT. The chain employs TRBV10-3 and TRBJ1-3, with 7 bases aligning to TRBD1. V trimming: 6 bases; J trimming: 0 bases; junction bases outside the gene matches: 2. This CDR3 has 14 residues. Germline assignment: CDR1 ENHRY and CDR2 SYGVKD.

V usage is TRBV19 and J usage is TRBJ1-1; D unresolved. Germline lookup yields CDR1 LNHDA and CDR2 SQIVND (reference sequence). This CDR3 has 13 residues. The V gene lost 3 bases and the J gene lost 1 base, with 6 bases spanning the gap. The chain's CDR3 is CASSIGRNTEAFF. In DNA, the CDR3 is TGTGCCAGTAGTATTGGGAGGAACACTGAAGCTTTCTTT.

The genes are TRBV19 and TRBJ2-7; 7 nucleotides line up with TRBD1. The trim removed 5 bases at V and 0 bases at J, leaving 13 bases unmatched. CDR1 LNHDA and CDR2 SQIVND come from the germline V gene (reference sequence). The CDR3 loop spans 17 amino acids. CDR3 bases: TGTGCCAGTAGTTCAGAGACAGGGAGCCGCTCCTCCTACGAGCAGTACTTC. Protein: CASSSETGSRSSYEQYF.

The chain uses TRBV28 and TRBJ1-2, with D unclear. Germline V lookup: CDR1 MDHEN, CDR2 SYDVKM. The CDR3 sequence is 12 residues long. V lost 8 bases and J 6 bases, leaving 13 bases between the germline ends. CDR3 amino acids: CASRQARNGYTF. The CDR3 DNA is TGTGCCAGCCGGCAGGCGAGAAATGGCTACACCTTC.

This rearrangement joins TRBV30 to TRBJ1-6; D is unclear. This CDR3 is 13 amino acids long. The V and J ends lost 5 bases and 7 bases respectively, with 12 bases between them. CDR1 and CDR2 (germline): GTSNPN, SVGIG (reference sequence). CDR3 bases: TGTGCCTGGGTCGACCGAGGGAATTCACCCCTCCACTTT. This encodes CAWVDRGNSPLHF.

The chain combines TRBV5-4 with TRBJ2-2; the D gene is possibly TRBD2 (6 bases). V lost 0 bases and J 1 base, leaving 7 bases between the germline ends. The CDR3 contains 15 residues. Germline V lookup: CDR1 SGHNT, CDR2 YYREEE (reference sequence). The CDR3 nucleotides read TGTGCCAGCAGCTTGGGACTAGTGAACACCGGGGAGCTGTTTTTT. It codes for CASSLGLVNTGELFF.

V usage is TRBV7-2 and J usage is TRBJ1-5; 9 nucleotides align to TRBD1. The V segment lost 1 base and the J segment 1 base; nucleotides outside the gene matches: 2. The CDR3 runs to 16 residues. CDR1 is SGHTA, CDR2 FQGNSA, per germline. The CDR3 region is CASSLVGTGSNQPQHF. In DNA form, the CDR3 reads TGTGCCAGCAGCTTAGTCGGGACAGGGAGCAATCAGCCCCAGCATTTT.

The rearrangement joins TRBV6-6 to TRBJ2-1; 10 bases are a match to TRBD2. The CDR3 is 14 residues long. The germline V gene has CDR1 MNHNY and CDR2 SVGAGI (reference sequence). CDR3 protein: CAIAAGTSVREQFF. In DNA form, the CDR3 reads TGTGCAATAGCCGCCGGGACTAGCGTACGGGAGCAGTTCTTC.

J is TRBJ2-2 and V is TRBV6-1; possibly TRBD1 for D (5 bases). The germline V and J ends were trimmed by 4 bases and 0 bases, with 9 bases remaining between them. Germline values: CDR1 MNHNS, CDR2 SASEGT. The CDR3 extends over 15 amino acids. The CDR3 DNA reads TGTGCCAGCAGTGTTTCCAGGGCGAACACCGGGGAGCTGTTTTTT. It encodes CASSVSRANTGELFF.

A single count supports this clone. The chain has TRBV7-8 and TRBJ1-2, with TRBD1 matching over 11 bases. There are 15 residues in the CDR3. V lost 5 bases and J lost 4; bases outside the gene matches: 6. Germline-derived CDR1 and CDR2 are SGHVS and FQNEAQ. CDR3: CASSPRTGGSYGYTF. The CDR3 DNA follows: TGTGCCAGCAGCCCCAGGACAGGGGGCTCCTATGGCTACACCTTC.

This rearrangement joins TRBV27 to TRBJ1-2; D perhaps matches TRBD1 (6 bases). The CDR3 has 14 amino acids. The germline gives CDR1 MNHEY, CDR2 SMNVEV (reference sequence). V lost 0 bases and J 7 bases, leaving 12 bases between the germline ends. CDR3 sequence: CASSLSRGLGGYTF. The CDR3 DNA follows: TGTGCCAGCAGTTTATCTCGGGGGCTGGGTGGCTACACCTTC.

This sequence joins TRBV4-2 and TRBJ2-5; the match to TRBD2 covers 9 bases. CDR3 length: 14 residues. V lost 1 base and J lost 4; bases outside the gene matches: 1. Germline lookup yields CDR1 LGHNA and CDR2 YNFKEQ. In DNA, the CDR3 is TGTGCCAGCAGCCAAGGGACTAGCGTAGAGACCCAGTACTTC. Translated: CASSQGTSVETQYF.

The genes are TRBV2 and TRBJ2-1; tentatively, D is TRBD2 (6 bases). Germline assignment: CDR1 SNHLY and CDR2 FYNNEI. Trimming left V 5 bases short and J 1 base short, with 12 bases between. This CDR3 spans 15 amino acids. The CDR3 reads CASSWGDESYNEQFF. The CDR3 coding sequence is TGTGCCAGCAGTTGGGGGGACGAATCCTACAATGAGCAGTTCTTC.

The chain joins TRBV30 to TRBJ1-4; D is uncertain. Trimming removed 1 base at V and 7 bases at J, with 4 bases between. The germline CDR1 and CDR2 sequences are GTSNPN and SVGIG (reference sequence). The CDR3 is 11 residues long. The DNA for the CDR3 is TGTGCCTGGAGTGGCGGTGAAAAACTGTTTTTT. Translated, it gives CAWSGGEKLFF.

This clone is a singleton in its sample. J is TRBJ1-1 and V is TRBV19; D uncertain. V lost 7 bases and J lost 1, with 13 bases in between. The germline CDR1 and CDR2 sequences are LNHDA and SQIVND (reference sequence). This CDR3 has 14 residues. CDR3 in amino acids: CASNRPPGNTEAFF. The CDR3 nucleotides read TGTGCCAGTAATCGGCCACCGGGGAACACTGAAGCTTTCTTT.

V is TRBV7-9 and J is TRBJ2-1, with a weak D call TRBD2 (6 bases). CDR3 length: 17 residues. Germline-derived CDR1 and CDR2 are SEHNR and FQNEAQ (reference sequence). Trimming took 5 bases from V and 3 from J, leaving 20 bases between them. The CDR3 spells CASSTDPAGINYNEQFF. CDR3 DNA: TGTGCCAGCAGCACGGACCCTGCGGGGATTAACTACAATGAGCAGTTCTTC.

This chain joins TRBV10-3 and TRBJ2-2, with 10 bases identical to TRBD2. CDR3 size: 16 residues. Trimming cost V 8 bases and J 8 bases; bases outside gene matches: 14. Germline CDR1 and CDR2: ENHRY and SYGVKD. The DNA of the CDR3 is TGTGCCATCTCTGGGGCACTAGCGGGATCAGCGGGGGAGCTGTTTTTT. Encoded protein: CAISGALAGSAGELFF.

This chain joins TRBV7-2 and TRBJ2-1; D not resolved. The CDR3 runs to 17 residues. Germline CDR1 SGHTA, CDR2 FQGNSA. V lost 5 bases, J lost 2 bases, and 19 bases lay in between. In DNA, the CDR3 is TGTGCCAGCAGCGCCCGACCTCTAGAGGCAGCCTACAATGAGCAGTTCTTC. This gives the protein CASSARPLEAAYNEQFF.

This rearrangement joins TRBV19 to TRBJ2-6; 7 bases line up with TRBD1. Trimming removed 4 bases from V and 1 base from J; junction bases left unmatched: 1. The CDR3 extends over 15 amino acids. Germline values: CDR1 LNHDA, CDR2 SQIVND (reference sequence). The CDR3 loop is CASSTTGSGANVLTF. The CDR3 DNA sequence: TGTGCCAGTAGTACGACAGGGTCTGGGGCCAACGTCCTGACTTTC.

V and J are TRBV30 and TRBJ2-3, with TRBD2 matching over 8 bases. The trim removed 6 bases at V and 0 bases at J, leaving 2 bases unmatched. Germline V CDR1 and CDR2: GTSNPN, SVGIG (reference sequence). The CDR3 spans 13 residues. The CDR3 DNA reads as TGTGCCTGCCCTAGCGGGAGCACAGATACGCAGTATTTT. Amino acids: CACPSGSTDTQYF. The variable domain in full, completed from reference TRBV30 and TRBJ2-3, reads SQTIHQWPATLVQPVGSPLSLECTVEGTSNPNLYWYRQAAGRGLQLLFYSVGIGQISSEVPQNLSASRPQDRQFILSSKKLLLSDSGFYLCACPSGSTDTQYFGPGTRLTVL.

V usage is TRBV6-1 and J usage is TRBJ2-5, with a tentative D call TRBD1 (6 bases). The germline V gene has CDR1 MNHNS and CDR2 SASEGT. The CDR3 sequence is 15 residues long. V lost 7 bases and J 1 base, leaving 16 bases between the germline ends. The CDR3 DNA reads as TGTGCCAGCAACATAGGTGGGGGCCGCCAAGAGACCCAGTACTTC. It yields the protein CASNIGGGRQETQYF.

This sequence joins TRBV2 and TRBJ2-7; 7 nucleotides agree with TRBD2. Germline V gene sequence: CDR1 SNHLY, CDR2 FYNNEI. With V trimmed by 6 bases and J by 1 base, 6 bases remained unmatched. The CDR3 has 14 amino acids. CDR3 sequence (DNA): TGTGCCAGCAGGCTAGCGGTTAGTTCCTACGAGCAGTACTTC. Protein product: CASRLAVSSYEQYF.

The chain links TRBV19 to TRBJ2-1; tentatively, D is TRBD1 (6 bases). Germline V gene lookup returns CDR1 LNHDA and CDR2 SQIVND (reference sequence). V shed 7 bases and J shed 3 bases, with 16 bases lying between them. The CDR3 contains 15 residues. The CDR3 DNA is TGTGCCAGTATCCCCGGGACACGCGACTACAATGAGCAGTTCTTC. Translation gives CASIPGTRDYNEQFF.

The J gene is TRBJ2-3, the V gene TRBV19; possibly TRBD1 or TRBD2 for D (6 bases each). V was pared by 5 bases and J by 10 bases, with 19 bases between. Looked up from germline, CDR1 is LNHDA and CDR2 is SQIVND (reference sequence). This CDR3 has 14 amino acids. Written as DNA, the CDR3 is TGTGCCAGTAGTCTCTCGGGAGCCCAGGGGTCGCAGTATTTT. Protein sequence: CASSLSGAQGSQYF.

The rearrangement uses TRBV14 and TRBJ2-7; D not certain. The CDR3 consists of 15 residues. The germline V and J ends were trimmed by 1 base and 6 bases, with 16 bases remaining between them. Germline CDR1 SGHDN, CDR2 FVKESK. In DNA, the CDR3 is TGTGCCAGCAGCCAAGTCCGGACGAGTTACGGCGAGCAGTACTTC. This codes for CASSQVRTSYGEQYF.